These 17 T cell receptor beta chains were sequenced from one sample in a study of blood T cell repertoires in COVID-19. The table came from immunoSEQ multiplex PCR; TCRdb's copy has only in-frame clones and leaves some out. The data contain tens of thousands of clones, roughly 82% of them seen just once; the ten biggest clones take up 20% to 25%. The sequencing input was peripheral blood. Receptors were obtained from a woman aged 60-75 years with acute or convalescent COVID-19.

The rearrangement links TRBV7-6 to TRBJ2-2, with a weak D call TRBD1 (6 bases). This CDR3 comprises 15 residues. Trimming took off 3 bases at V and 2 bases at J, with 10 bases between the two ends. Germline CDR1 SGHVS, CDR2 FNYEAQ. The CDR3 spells CASSFGQQNTGELFF. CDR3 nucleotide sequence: TGTGCCAGCAGCTTTGGACAGCAAAACACCGGGGAGCTGTTTTTT.

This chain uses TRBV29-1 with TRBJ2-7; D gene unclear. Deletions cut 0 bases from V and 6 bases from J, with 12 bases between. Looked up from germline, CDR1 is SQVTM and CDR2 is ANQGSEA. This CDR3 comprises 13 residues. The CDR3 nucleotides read TGCAGCGTTGAAGATGTGGTTCGGAGCGAGCAGTACTTC. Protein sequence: CSVEDVVRSEQYF.

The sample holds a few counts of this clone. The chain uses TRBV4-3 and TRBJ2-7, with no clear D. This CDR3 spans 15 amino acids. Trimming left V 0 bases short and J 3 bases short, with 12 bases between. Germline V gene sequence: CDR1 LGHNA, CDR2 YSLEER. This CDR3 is CASSQDQGGVYEQYF. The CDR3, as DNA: TGCGCCAGCAGCCAAGATCAAGGTGGAGTCTACGAGCAGTACTTC.

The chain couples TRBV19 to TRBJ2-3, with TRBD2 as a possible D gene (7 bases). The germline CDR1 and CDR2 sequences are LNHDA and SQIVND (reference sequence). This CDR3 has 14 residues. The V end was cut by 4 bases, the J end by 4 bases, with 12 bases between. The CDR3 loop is CASSNGGPADTQYF. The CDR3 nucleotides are TGTGCCAGTAGTAACGGGGGGCCGGCAGATACGCAGTATTTT.

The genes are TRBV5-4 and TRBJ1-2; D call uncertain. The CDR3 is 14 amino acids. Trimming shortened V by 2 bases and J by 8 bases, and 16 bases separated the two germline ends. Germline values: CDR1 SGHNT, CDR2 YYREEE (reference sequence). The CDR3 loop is CASSFWARNLGYTF. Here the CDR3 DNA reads TGTGCCAGCAGCTTTTGGGCCCGAAACTTAGGCTACACCTTC.

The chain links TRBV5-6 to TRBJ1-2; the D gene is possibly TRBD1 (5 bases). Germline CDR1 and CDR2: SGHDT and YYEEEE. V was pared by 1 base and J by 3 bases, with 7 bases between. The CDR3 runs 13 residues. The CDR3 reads CASSLRGYYGYTF. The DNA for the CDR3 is TGTGCCAGCAGCTTGAGGGGATACTATGGCTACACCTTC. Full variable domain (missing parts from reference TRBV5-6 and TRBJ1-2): DAGVTQSPTHLIKTRGQQVTLRCSPKSGHDTVSWYQQALGQGPQFIFQYYEEEERQRGNFPDRFSGHQFPNYSSELNVNALLLGDSALYLCASSLRGYYGYTFGSGTRLTVV.

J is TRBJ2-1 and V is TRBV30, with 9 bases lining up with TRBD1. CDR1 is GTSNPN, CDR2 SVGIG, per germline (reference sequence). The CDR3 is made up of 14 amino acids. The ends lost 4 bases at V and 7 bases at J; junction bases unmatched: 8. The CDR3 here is CAWTSGTGRNEQFF. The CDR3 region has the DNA TGTGCCTGGACCTCAGGGACAGGGAGAAATGAGCAGTTCTTC.

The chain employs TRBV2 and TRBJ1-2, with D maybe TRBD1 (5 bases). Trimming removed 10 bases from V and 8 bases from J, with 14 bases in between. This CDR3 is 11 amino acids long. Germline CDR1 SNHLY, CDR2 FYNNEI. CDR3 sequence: CATQVSRGYTF. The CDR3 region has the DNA TGTGCCACACAGGTCTCTCGGGGCTACACCTTC.

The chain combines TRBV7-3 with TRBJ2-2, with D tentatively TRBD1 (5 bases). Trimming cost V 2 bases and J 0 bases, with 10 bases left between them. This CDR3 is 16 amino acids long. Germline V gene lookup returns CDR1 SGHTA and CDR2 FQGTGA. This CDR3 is CASSLYAGPNTGELFF. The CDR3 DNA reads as TGTGCCAGCAGCTTATACGCAGGGCCGAACACCGGGGAGCTGTTTTTT. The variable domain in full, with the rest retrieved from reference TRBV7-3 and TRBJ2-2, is GAGVSQTPSNKVTEKGKYVELRCDPISGHTALYWYRQSLGQGPEFLIYFQGTGAADDSGLPNDRFFAVRPEGSVSTLKIQRTERGDSAVYLCASSLYAGPNTGELFFGEGSRLTVL.

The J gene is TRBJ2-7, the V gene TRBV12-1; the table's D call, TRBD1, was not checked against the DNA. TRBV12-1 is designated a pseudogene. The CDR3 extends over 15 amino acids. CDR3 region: CASSSIDRNFYEQYF. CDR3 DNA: TGTGCCAGCAGCTCCATAGACAGGAACTTCTACGAGCAGTACTTC.

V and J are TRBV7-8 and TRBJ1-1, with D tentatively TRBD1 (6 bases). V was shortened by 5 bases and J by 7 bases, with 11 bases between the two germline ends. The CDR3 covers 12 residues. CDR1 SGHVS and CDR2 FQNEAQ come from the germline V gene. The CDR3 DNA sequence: TGTGCCAGCAGCCCACAGGGTATTGAAGCTTTCTTT. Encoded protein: CASSPQGIEAFF.

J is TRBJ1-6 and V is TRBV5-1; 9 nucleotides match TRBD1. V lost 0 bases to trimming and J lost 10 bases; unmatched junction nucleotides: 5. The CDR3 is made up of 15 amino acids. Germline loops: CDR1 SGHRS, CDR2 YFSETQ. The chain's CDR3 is CASSLGTGDYSPLHF. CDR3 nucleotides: TGCGCCAGCAGCTTGGGGACAGGGGATTACTCACCCCTCCACTTT.

Here the CDR3 DNA reads TGTGCCAGCAGTGAAGGTAGGACAGGGGGCGACGAGCAGTACTTC. Encoded protein: CASSEGRTGGDEQYF. This chain links TRBV25-1 with TRBJ2-7; 11 nucleotides agree with TRBD1. CDR3 size: 15 residues. CDR1 and CDR2 from the germline V gene are MGHDK and SYGVNS. J lost 5 bases, V lost 2 bases, and 5 bases had no gene match.

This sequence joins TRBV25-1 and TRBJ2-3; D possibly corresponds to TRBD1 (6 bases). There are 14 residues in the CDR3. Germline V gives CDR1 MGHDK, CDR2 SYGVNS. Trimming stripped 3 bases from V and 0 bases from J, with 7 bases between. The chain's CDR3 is CASSDRGSTDTQYF. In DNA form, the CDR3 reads TGTGCCAGCAGTGATAGGGGGAGCACAGATACGCAGTATTTT.

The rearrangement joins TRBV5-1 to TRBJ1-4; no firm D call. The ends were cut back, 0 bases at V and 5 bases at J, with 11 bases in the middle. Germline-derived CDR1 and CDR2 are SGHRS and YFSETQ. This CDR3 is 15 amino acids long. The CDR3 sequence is CASSLALGDNEKLFF. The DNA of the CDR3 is TGCGCCAGCAGCTTGGCCTTAGGAGACAATGAAAAACTGTTTTTT. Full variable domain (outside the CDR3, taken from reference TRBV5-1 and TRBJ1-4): KAGVTQTPRYLIKTRGQQVTLSCSPISGHRSVSWYQQTPGQGLQFLFEYFSETQRNKGNFPGRFSGRQFSNSRSEMNVSTLELGDSALYLCASSLALGDNEKLFFGSGTQLSVL.

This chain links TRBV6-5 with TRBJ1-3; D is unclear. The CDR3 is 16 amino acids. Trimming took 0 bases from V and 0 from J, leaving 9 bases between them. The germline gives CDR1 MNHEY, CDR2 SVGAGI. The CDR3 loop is CASSYSPLTSGNTIYF. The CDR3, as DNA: TGTGCCAGCAGTTACTCACCACTCACCTCTGGAAACACCATATATTTT.

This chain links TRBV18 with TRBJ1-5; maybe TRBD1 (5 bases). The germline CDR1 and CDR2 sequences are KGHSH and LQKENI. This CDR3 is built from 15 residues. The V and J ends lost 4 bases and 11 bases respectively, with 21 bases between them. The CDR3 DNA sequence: TGTGCCAGCTCACTAGCCAGGGCCCCGGGTGAAGCCCAGCATTTT. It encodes CASSLARAPGEAQHF. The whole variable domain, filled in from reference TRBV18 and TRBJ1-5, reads NAGVMQNPRHLVRRRGQEARLRCSPMKGHSHVYWYRQLPEEGLKFMVYLQKENIIDESGMPKERFSAEFPKEGPSILRIQQVVRGDSAAYFCASSLARAPGEAQHFGDGTRLSIL.